What follows are 32 T cell receptor beta chains derived from one specimen sequenced in a study of response to subunit inactivated influenza vaccine. TCRdb re-derived calls from the RT-PCR reads in MiXCR, one entry per CDR3 protein. The repertoire includes hundreds of thousands of distinct CDR3 sequences, under 20% of them detected once, and about 11% sits in the top ten. Sequencing used PBMCs from blood, obtained less than 6 days after vaccination. These receptors were collected from a man aged 50 or older who received an inactivated influenza vaccine.

The chain links TRBV5-4 to TRBJ2-1; TRBD2 aligns across 10 bases. The CDR3 consists of 20 residues. V dropped 3 bases and J dropped 9; count of bases not matched to a gene: 24. The germline V gene has CDR1 SGHNT and CDR2 YYREEE (reference sequence). The CDR3 spells CASSYAPGRPGTSVRGEQFF. The CDR3, as DNA: TGTGCCAGCAGCTACGCACCGGGACGTCCCGGGACTAGCGTCCGGGGTGAGCAGTTCTTC.

This clonotype was observed a few times. V is TRBV7-3 and J is TRBJ2-3, with 12 bases lining up with TRBD2. The CDR3 has 16 residues. The V gene end was trimmed by 5 bases and the J gene end by 0 bases; junction bases not matched to a gene: 3. Germline V lookup: CDR1 SGHTA, CDR2 FQGTGA. The CDR3 DNA reads TGTGCCAGCAGCAAGGGGACTAGCGGGAGCACAGATACGCAGTATTTT. Translated: CASSKGTSGSTDTQYF.

This clonotype has only a few counts. V is TRBV7-6 and J is TRBJ1-6; 10 bases agree with TRBD1. CDR1 and CDR2 from the germline V gene are SGHVS and FNYEAQ. The CDR3 is 15 amino acids. V trimming: 4 bases; J trimming: 9 bases; junction bases outside the gene matches: 6. The CDR3 DNA follows: TGTGCCAGCAGCTCCGGTGGGACAGGGGTTTCACCCCTCCACTTT. This gives the protein CASSSGGTGVSPLHF.

In this sample, this clonotype turned up a few times. This sequence joins TRBV6-6 and TRBJ2-1; D remains unclear. CDR1 is MNHNY, CDR2 SVGAGI, per germline (reference sequence). The V gene lost 0 bases and the J gene lost 7 bases, with 4 bases spanning the gap. This CDR3 has 12 residues. The CDR3 loop is CASSYSVNEQFF. The CDR3 nucleotides read TGTGCCAGCAGTTACTCGGTTAATGAGCAGTTCTTC.

This clonotype was observed a few times. This chain links TRBV3-1 with TRBJ2-3, with 7 bases identical to TRBD2. Germline CDR1 reads LGHDT; CDR2 reads YNNKEL (reference sequence). V lost 4 bases and J lost 1; bases outside the gene matches: 2. This CDR3 spans 14 amino acids. For the CDR3, the DNA is TGTGCCAGCAGCCCGGGACTACGCACAGATACGCAGTATTTT. Its protein product is CASSPGLRTDTQYF.

The V call is TRBV20-1, the J call TRBJ1-1, with 8 bases fitting TRBD1. The CDR3 loop spans 13 amino acids. The trim removed 5 bases at V and 3 bases at J, leaving 5 bases unmatched. Germline CDR1 is DFQATT and CDR2 is SNEGSKA (reference sequence). The DNA of the CDR3 is TGCAGTGCTCTCCGACAGGGGTACACTGAAGCTTTCTTT. Translating it yields CSALRQGYTEAFF.

The chain recombines TRBV11-2 with TRBJ2-2; the D gene could be TRBD1 or TRBD2 (5 bases each). CDR3 size: 15 residues. The V end lost 5 bases, the J end lost 5 bases, and 15 bases lay between the germline ends. The germline V gene has CDR1 SGHAT and CDR2 FQNNGV. The CDR3 sequence is CASSSLGRWTGELFF. The DNA for the CDR3 is TGTGCCAGCAGCAGTTTGGGACGCTGGACCGGGGAGCTGTTTTTT.

The chain recombines TRBV10-3 with TRBJ2-5, with a tentative D call TRBD1 (5 bases). V was cut by 3 bases and J by 2 bases, with 13 bases left in between. CDR3 size: 15 residues. Germline CDR1 and CDR2: ENHRY and SYGVKD. CDR3 residues: CAISDRQKNQETQYF. The DNA for the CDR3 is TGTGCCATCAGTGATAGACAGAAAAATCAAGAGACCCAGTACTTC.

There are a few counts of this clonotype. The chain uses TRBV12-3 or TRBV12-4 and TRBJ2-3; D remains ambiguous. Trimming took 6 bases from V and 2 from J, leaving 9 bases between them. This CDR3 is built from 13 residues. The CDR3: CASSLFTTDTQYF. CDR3 in DNA: TGTGCCAGCAGCCTCTTTACCACAGATACGCAGTATTTT.

V is TRBV12-3 or TRBV12-4 and J is TRBJ2-1, with D maybe TRBD1 (6 bases). The V and J ends lost 5 bases and 8 bases respectively, with 16 bases between them. The CDR3 runs 14 residues. This CDR3 is CASSPQGSSHEQFF. The DNA of the CDR3 is TGTGCCAGCAGTCCCCAGGGGTCTAGCCATGAGCAGTTCTTC.

V gene TRBV5-5 combines with J gene TRBJ2-3, with D uncertain. Germline V CDR1 and CDR2: SGHKS, YYEKEE (reference sequence). There are 14 residues in the CDR3. V lost 0 bases and J 5 bases, leaving 10 bases between the germline ends. The CDR3: CASSLGTGGDTQYF. For the CDR3, the DNA is TGTGCCAGCAGCTTGGGGACCGGCGGAGATACGCAGTATTTT.

This clonotype showed up just a few times. The rearrangement uses TRBV20-1 and TRBJ1-1, with D uncertain. This CDR3 is 11 amino acids long. Trimming removed 7 bases at V and 6 bases at J, with 12 bases between. Germline CDR1 and CDR2: DFQATT and SNEGSKA (reference sequence). CDR3 residues: CSVPLDPEAFF. The CDR3 region has the DNA TGCAGTGTCCCATTAGACCCTGAAGCTTTCTTT.

This clonotype was seen more than once but under ten times. The V and J genes are TRBV20-1 and TRBJ2-7; 12 positions agree with TRBD2. CDR3 length: 15 residues. Germline V gene lookup returns CDR1 DFQATT and CDR2 SNEGSKA (reference sequence). J was trimmed by 3 bases and V by 5 bases; bases with no gene match: 8. CDR3 nucleotide sequence: TGCAGTGCTCGGTACCTAGCGGGAGGGAACTACGAGCAGTACTTC. This codes for CSARYLAGGNYEQYF.

In its sample, this clonotype was seen many times. This rearrangement joins TRBV12-3 or TRBV12-4 to TRBJ1-5; no reliable D call. There are 14 residues in the CDR3. The ends were cut back, 1 base at V and 4 bases at J, with 8 bases in the middle. The CDR3 DNA reads as TGTGCCAGCAGTTTAGTTGGCCGAAATCAGCCCCAGCATTTT. It specifies CASSLVGRNQPQHF.

This clonotype was seen only a few times. The V and J genes are TRBV9 and TRBJ2-3, with TRBD1 matching over 8 bases. CDR1 is SGDLS and CDR2 is YYNGEE in the germline V gene. Trimming cost V 3 bases and J 0 bases; bases outside gene matches: 6. CDR3 size: 16 residues. CDR3: CASSAGQGSSTDTQYF. CDR3 nucleotide sequence: TGTGCCAGCAGCGCAGGACAGGGCTCTAGCACAGATACGCAGTATTTT.

CDR3 DNA: TGCAGCGTGGAAATTGGGGAGACCCAGTACTTC. It encodes CSVEIGETQYF. J is TRBJ2-5 and V is TRBV29-1, with D uncertain. The CDR3 loop spans 11 amino acids. From germline, CDR1 is SQVTM and CDR2 ANQGSEA. V was pared by 6 bases and J by 5 bases, with 10 bases between.

The rearrangement uses TRBV10-3 and TRBJ1-2, with 7 bases matching TRBD1. Germline CDR1 is ENHRY and CDR2 is SYGVKD. The CDR3 is 17 residues long. V lost 0 bases, J lost 4 bases, and 11 bases stayed unmatched. The CDR3 spells CAISESVFRAGGYGYTF. In DNA, the CDR3 is TGTGCCATCAGTGAGTCAGTTTTTCGTGCAGGGGGCTATGGCTACACCTTC.

The chain uses TRBV7-8 and TRBJ2-7; 7 bases are shared with TRBD1. Unmatched junction bases numbered 10, after V lost 1 base and J lost 7 bases. Germline V lookup: CDR1 SGHVS, CDR2 FQNEAQ. The CDR3 is 15 amino acids. The CDR3 DNA sequence: TGTGCCAGCAGCTTAGTGGGATCGACAGGGAGTGAGCAGTACTTC. This sequence encodes CASSLVGSTGSEQYF.

This clonotype occurred many times. This chain links TRBV3-1 with TRBJ1-1; D remains ambiguous. Per the germline V gene, CDR1 is LGHDT and CDR2 is YNNKEL (reference sequence). The length of the CDR3 is 11 residues. Trimming cost V 1 base and J 8 bases, with 5 bases left between them. The CDR3, as DNA: TGTGCCAGCAGCCAAGGAGGGGAAGCTTTCTTT. Amino acids: CASSQGGEAFF.

This clonotype has a handful of counts. The rearrangement uses TRBV7-9 and TRBJ2-2, with D perhaps TRBD1 (5 bases). Trimming pared 4 bases from V and 2 bases from J, leaving 11 bases between. This CDR3 is built from 15 residues. Germline loops: CDR1 SEHNR, CDR2 FQNEAQ (reference sequence). CDR3 nucleotide sequence: TGTGCCAGCAGCTCAAGAGACAGAAACACCGGGGAGCTGTTTTTT. Protein sequence: CASSSRDRNTGELFF.

V gene TRBV25-1 combines with J gene TRBJ1-6; 8 bases align to TRBD1. Germline V gene lookup returns CDR1 MGHDK and CDR2 SYGVNS. J was trimmed by 0 bases and V by 6 bases; bases with no gene match: 7. The CDR3 has 17 residues. The chain's CDR3 is CASSSNDRGSYNSPLHF. The CDR3 nucleotides are TGTGCCAGCAGCAGCAATGACAGGGGCTCCTATAATTCACCCCTCCACTTT.

The chain employs TRBV7-6 and TRBJ2-1; 8 bases align to TRBD1. The CDR3 spans 14 residues. After removal of 4 bases from V and 5 bases from J, the junction contained 4 bases not matched to a gene. Per germline, CDR1 SGHVS and CDR2 FNYEAQ. For the CDR3, the DNA is TGTGCCAGCAGCTCTATACAGGGGGACAATGAGCAGTTCTTC. It codes for CASSSIQGDNEQFF.

The chain joins TRBV9 to TRBJ2-1; 8 positions match TRBD2. The J segment lost 2 bases and the V segment lost 0 bases, leaving 1 base of the junction unmatched. This CDR3 contains 15 residues. Germline V CDR1 and CDR2: SGDLS, YYNGEE. The CDR3 sequence is CASSVDGRAYNEQFF. CDR3 bases: TGTGCCAGCAGCGTAGACGGGAGGGCCTACAATGAGCAGTTCTTC.

This clonotype was seen a few times. The gene calls are TRBV27 and TRBJ2-2, with 7 bases that match TRBD2. There are 14 residues in the CDR3. Germline values: CDR1 MNHEY, CDR2 SMNVEV (reference sequence). Trimming cost V 5 bases and J 5 bases; bases outside gene matches: 5. Written as DNA, the CDR3 is TGTGCCAGCAGTGTGACTAGCCGTACCGGGGAGCTGTTTTTT. Translating gives CASSVTSRTGELFF.

This clonotype was recorded at least ten times. J is TRBJ2-3 and V is TRBV29-1, with D perhaps TRBD2 (6 bases). Per germline, CDR1 SQVTM and CDR2 ANQGSEA. The CDR3 extends over 14 amino acids. The ends were cut back, 2 bases at V and 0 bases at J, with 9 bases in the middle. CDR3 bases: TGCAGCGTTGAAATGACTAGTAGCACAGATACGCAGTATTTT. Translation gives CSVEMTSSTDTQYF.

CDR3 sequence (DNA): TGTGCCAGCAGCTTAGATGGACAGAGCAATGAGCAGTTCTTC. This codes for CASSLDGQSNEQFF. This chain connects TRBV11-2 to TRBJ2-1, with D perhaps matching TRBD1 (6 bases). The CDR3 totals 14 residues. V lost 0 bases, J lost 6 bases, and 9 bases lay in between. Germline lookup yields CDR1 SGHAT and CDR2 FQNNGV.

This clonotype was observed a few times. This rearrangement joins TRBV10-3 to TRBJ2-5; D not resolved. Trimming removed 7 bases from V and 2 bases from J, with 11 bases in between. CDR1 is ENHRY and CDR2 is SYGVKD in the germline V gene. The CDR3 is 13 amino acids. CDR3 DNA: TGTGCCATCAAGAGAGGCTCGCAAGAGACCCAGTACTTC. Its translation: CAIKRGSQETQYF.

This sequence joins TRBV10-3 and TRBJ2-1; 8 bases line up with TRBD1. This CDR3 region has 15 residues. The J segment lost 12 bases and the V segment lost 0 bases, leaving 10 bases of the junction unmatched. Germline CDR1 ENHRY, CDR2 SYGVKD. The CDR3 nucleotides are TGTGCCATCAGTGAGTCGCAGGGGGCGTATTCTGGGCAGTTCTTC. Its translation is CAISESQGAYSGQFF.

The chain combines TRBV5-1 with TRBJ1-5, with D perhaps TRBD1 (5 bases). The CDR3 extends over 15 amino acids. Per the germline V gene, CDR1 is SGHRS and CDR2 is YFSETQ. Trimming took off 4 bases at V and 0 bases at J, with 11 bases between the two ends. CDR3 sequence: CASSTGTDSNQPQHF. The CDR3 DNA reads TGCGCCAGCAGCACCGGGACGGATAGCAATCAGCCCCAGCATTTT.

This clonotype came up a few times. This chain uses TRBV28 with TRBJ2-1; TRBD1 agrees at 8 bases. V shed 5 bases and J 9 bases; nucleotides not matched to a gene: 9. The CDR3 is 14 residues long. CDR1 is MDHEN, CDR2 SYDVKM, per germline. The CDR3: CASSLIRGRFEQFF. The DNA for the CDR3 is TGTGCCAGCAGTCTAATCAGGGGGCGCTTTGAGCAGTTCTTC.

The chain joins TRBV20-1 to TRBJ1-1; 8 bases are a match to TRBD1. The length of the CDR3 is 13 residues. Unmatched junction bases numbered 6, after V lost 0 bases and J lost 9 bases. From germline, CDR1 is DFQATT and CDR2 SNEGSKA (reference sequence). The CDR3 coding sequence is TGCAGTGCTAGAGATTCCCGGACAGGGCAAGCTTTCTTT. This translates into CSARDSRTGQAFF.

In its sample, this clonotype was seen many times. This rearrangement joins TRBV29-1 to TRBJ2-3, with D possibly being TRBD2 (6 bases). CDR3 length: 12 residues. Germline lookup yields CDR1 SQVTM and CDR2 ANQGSEA. The CDR3 bases are TGCAGTGGTGGGGGGTTTACAGATACGCAGTATTTT. This encodes CSGGGFTDTQYF.